Shown below are 21 T cell receptor beta chains from a single sample sequenced in a study of identical twins. TCRdb redid the calling of the 5' RACE reads with MiXCR, one entry per CDR3 protein. The data hold some 440,000 distinct CDR3 sequences, with 20% to 30% observed a single time. The same data also contributed to another study, on T cells expressing NK-cell markers.

The specimen sequenced was CD4+ T cells sorted from blood. These receptors were taken from a woman younger than 35 in good health.

The V call is TRBV7-9, the J call TRBJ2-7; 7 bases match TRBD1. V trimming: 5 bases; J trimming: 3 bases; junction bases outside the gene matches: 7. The CDR3 loop spans 14 amino acids. Germline CDR1 is SEHNR and CDR2 is FQNEAQ (reference sequence). The CDR3 region is CASSPTDRLYEQYF. The CDR3 bases are TGTGCCAGCAGCCCGACGGACAGGCTCTACGAGCAGTACTTC.

The chain carries TRBV12-3 or TRBV12-4 and TRBJ2-6; perhaps D is TRBD1 or TRBD2 (5 bases each). There are 15 residues in the CDR3. With 6 bases removed from V and 0 bases from J, the gap between germline ends came to 9 bases. This chain's CDR3 is CASSRGSSGANVLTF. The CDR3 nucleotides are TGTGCCAGCAGCCGGGGCAGCTCTGGGGCCAACGTCCTGACTTTC.

As DNA, the CDR3 is TGTGCCAGCAGCTTAGATCTTCAGGGGACAGAGACCCAGTACTTC. It is translated as CASSLDLQGTETQYF. The V and J genes are TRBV11-3 and TRBJ2-5; D may be TRBD1 (6 bases). CDR3 length equals 15 residues. Germline-derived CDR1 and CDR2 are SGHNT and YENEEA. Trimming pared 0 bases from V and 4 bases from J, leaving 12 bases between.

This clonotype was detected a few times. This chain joins TRBV12-3 or TRBV12-4 and TRBJ2-2; D uncertain. The length of the CDR3 is 12 residues. V was trimmed by 8 bases and J by 6 bases, leaving 10 bases between them. The CDR3 region is CASAVIPGELFF. The DNA for the CDR3 is TGTGCCAGCGCCGTAATCCCCGGGGAGCTGTTTTTT.

The genes are TRBV5-4 and TRBJ2-1, with D possibly TRBD2 on 6 matching bases. CDR1 and CDR2 from the germline V gene are SGHNT and YYREEE (reference sequence). The CDR3 has 13 amino acids. Trimming shortened V by 4 bases and J by 10 bases, and 15 bases separated the two germline ends. In nucleotides, the CDR3 is TGTGCCAGCAGCAGACCTGGCGGGGACGAGCAGTTCTTC. This sequence encodes CASSRPGGDEQFF.

This clonotype was seen a few times. This sequence joins TRBV5-6 and TRBJ2-1; TRBD1 is a possible D gene (6 bases). CDR3 size: 16 residues. V lost 2 bases and J 1 base, leaving 13 bases between the germline ends. Germline V CDR1 and CDR2: SGHDT, YYEEEE. Here the CDR3 reads CASSFLGTQSYNEQFF. The CDR3 DNA sequence: TGTGCCAGCAGCTTCCTCGGGACACAGTCCTACAATGAGCAGTTCTTC.

This chain connects TRBV10-3 to TRBJ2-2; D might be TRBD2 (6 bases). This CDR3 is 14 amino acids long. Trimming took 8 bases from V and 1 from J, leaving 11 bases between them. CDR1 is ENHRY and CDR2 is SYGVKD in the germline V gene. Here the CDR3 reads CAIGLGGNTGELFF. The DNA of the CDR3 is TGTGCCATCGGTCTCGGGGGGAACACCGGGGAGCTGTTTTTT.

The gene calls are TRBV2 and TRBJ2-1; D is perhaps TRBD1 (5 bases). V lost 4 bases to trimming and J lost 0 bases, with 10 bases between them. Looked up from germline, CDR1 is SNHLY and CDR2 is FYNNEI. The CDR3 has 15 residues. CDR3 coding DNA: TGTGCCAGCAGTGGGCCAGGGTACTCCTACAATGAGCAGTTCTTC. It translates to CASSGPGYSYNEQFF. Supplemented by reference TRBV2 and TRBJ2-1, the full variable domain reads EPEVTQTPSHQVTQMGQEVILRCVPISNHLYFYWYRQILGQKVEFLVSFYNNEISEKSEIFDDQFSVERPDGSNFTLKIRSTKLEDSAMYFCASSGPGYSYNEQFFGPGTRLTVL.

This clonotype occurred once. The chain carries TRBV9 and TRBJ2-5; 8 bases align to TRBD1. V lost 2 bases, J lost 2 bases, and 5 bases stayed unmatched. Per the germline V gene, CDR1 is SGDLS and CDR2 is YYNGEE. The CDR3 has 15 amino acids. The DNA for the CDR3 is TGTGCCAGCAGCGTTCTGGGACAGGTACAAGAGACCCAGTACTTC. The encoded protein is CASSVLGQVQETQYF.

The rearrangement links TRBV6-5 to TRBJ2-6, with a possible D match to TRBD1 (6 bases). Per germline, CDR1 MNHEY and CDR2 SVGAGI. The CDR3 spans 17 residues. The germline V and J ends were trimmed by 6 bases and 0 bases, with 15 bases remaining between them. The CDR3 loop is CASSAGQGISGANVLTF. In nucleotides, the CDR3 is TGTGCCAGCAGCGCCGGTCAGGGGATCTCTGGGGCCAACGTCCTGACTTTC.

The chain links TRBV10-2 to TRBJ2-7; TRBD1 aligns across 9 bases. Losses at the gene ends were 6 bases for V and 0 bases for J; bases not matched to a gene: 12. Germline V gene sequence: CDR1 WSHSY, CDR2 SAAADI. CDR3 length equals 17 residues. CDR3 residues: CASRNAGTGYISYEQYF. The CDR3 coding sequence is TGCGCCAGCAGAAACGCCGGGACAGGGTACATCTCCTACGAGCAGTACTTC.

This sequence joins TRBV29-1 and TRBJ2-1, with D perhaps assigned TRBD1 or TRBD2 (5 bases each). The germline CDR1 and CDR2 sequences are SQVTM and ANQGSEA. CDR3 length: 14 residues. Trimming stripped 6 bases from V and 5 bases from J, with 17 bases between. The CDR3 region is CSVAPRDPNNEQFF. CDR3 bases: TGCAGCGTGGCCCCTCGGGACCCTAACAATGAGCAGTTCTTC.

The V gene is TRBV11-2, the J gene TRBJ2-2; 15 positions match TRBD2. The CDR3 is 19 amino acids. The V segment lost 1 base and the J segment 4 bases; nucleotides outside the gene matches: 7. Germline V gene lookup returns CDR1 SGHAT and CDR2 FQNNGV. For the CDR3, the DNA is TGTGCCAGCAGCTTAGGAACGTGGACTAGCGGGAGGGTCACCGGGGAGCTGTTTTTT. Translating gives CASSLGTWTSGRVTGELFF.

The chain is built from TRBV5-1 and TRBJ2-3; D gene ambiguous. The germline gives CDR1 SGHRS, CDR2 YFSETQ. The CDR3 runs 14 residues. Trimming pared 6 bases from V and 5 bases from J, leaving 16 bases between. The CDR3 loop reads CASTNPAQGDTQYF. The CDR3 DNA reads as TGCGCCAGCACGAATCCCGCGCAAGGAGATACGCAGTATTTT.

This clonotype was found a few times. The chain uses TRBV12-3 or TRBV12-4 and TRBJ2-2; D call uncertain. The CDR3 spans 15 residues. The V end was cut by 8 bases, the J end by 2 bases, with 15 bases between. CDR3 sequence: CASLNTRRNTGELFF. The CDR3 region has the DNA TGTGCCAGCTTGAACACACGACGAAACACCGGGGAGCTGTTTTTT.

This clonotype has just a few counts. J is TRBJ2-2 and V is TRBV5-1; 8 bases match TRBD2. Unmatched junction bases numbered 7, after V lost 3 bases and J lost 3 bases. Germline CDR1 reads SGHRS; CDR2 reads YFSETQ. CDR3 length: 16 amino acids. CDR3 amino acids: CASSSSAGGYTGELFF. CDR3 DNA: TGCGCCAGCAGCTCTTCGGCGGGAGGATACACCGGGGAGCTGTTTTTT.

This chain links TRBV7-2 with TRBJ2-2; D remains ambiguous. V shed 6 bases and J shed 1 base, with 12 bases lying between them. The CDR3 is 15 amino acids. In germline, CDR1 is SGHTA, CDR2 FQGNSA. CDR3 in DNA: TGTGCCAGCAGACTCAGACCCCAGAACACCGGGGAGCTGTTTTTT. Translating it yields CASRLRPQNTGELFF.

This clonotype was counted between two and nine times. V gene TRBV12-3 or TRBV12-4 combines with J gene TRBJ2-1, with TRBD1 identical over 12 bases. Trimming at V came to 4 bases and at J to 8 bases, leaving 9 bases not matched to a gene. This CDR3 region has 16 residues. CDR3 sequence (DNA): TGTGCCAGCAGTTACGGGGGACAGGGGGCGATCTATGAGCAGTTCTTC. This sequence encodes CASSYGGQGAIYEQFF.

This clonotype has a handful of counts. CDR3 sequence (DNA): TGTGCCTGGAGTGTCAAGTCAGGGGGAGATACGCAGTATTTT. This translates into CAWSVKSGGDTQYF. The rearrangement joins TRBV30 to TRBJ2-3, with TRBD1 matching over 7 bases. The CDR3 runs to 14 residues. Germline CDR1 is GTSNPN and CDR2 is SVGIG (reference sequence). J lost 5 bases, V lost 0 bases, and 5 bases had no gene match.

This clonotype has only a few counts. The chain has TRBV20-1 and TRBJ1-3, with D possibly matching TRBD1 (6 bases). CDR3 size: 15 residues. The germline gives CDR1 DFQATT, CDR2 SNEGSKA (reference sequence). With 5 bases removed from V and 3 bases from J, the gap between germline ends came to 17 bases. The DNA for the CDR3 is TGCAGTGCTCGGGGGCAGATCGCGAATGGAAACACCATATATTTT. Its translation: CSARGQIANGNTIYF.

This clonotype was counted a few times. V usage is TRBV7-3 and J usage is TRBJ1-1, with D hard to call. CDR3 length: 15 amino acids. Germline lookup yields CDR1 SGHTA and CDR2 FQGTGA. With 1 base removed from V and 2 bases from J, the gap between germline ends came to 11 bases. CDR3 nucleotide sequence: TGTGCCAGCAGCTTAAAGGCGGTTATAAACACTGAAGCTTTCTTT. It encodes CASSLKAVINTEAFF.